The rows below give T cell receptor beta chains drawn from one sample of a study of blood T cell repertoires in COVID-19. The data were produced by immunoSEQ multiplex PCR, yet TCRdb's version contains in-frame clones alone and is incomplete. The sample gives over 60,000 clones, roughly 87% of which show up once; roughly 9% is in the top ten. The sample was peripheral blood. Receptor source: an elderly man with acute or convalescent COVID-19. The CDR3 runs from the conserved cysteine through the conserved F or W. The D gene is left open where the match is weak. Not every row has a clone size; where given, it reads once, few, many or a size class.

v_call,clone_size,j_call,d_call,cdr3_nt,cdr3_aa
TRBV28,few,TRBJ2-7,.,TGTGCCAGCAGTTCAAACTACGAGCAGTACTTC,CASSSNYEQYF
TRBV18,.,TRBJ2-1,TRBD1,TGTGCCAGCTCACCAGGGACAGGGGGCGTAAGCGGCTCCTACAATGAGCAGTTCTTC,CASSPGTGGVSGSYNEQFF
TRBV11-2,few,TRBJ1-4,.,TGTGCCAGCAGTCCCGGAGGAGGGGTCGGGGAAAAACTGTTTTTT,CASSPGGGVGEKLFF
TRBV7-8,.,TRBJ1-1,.,TGTGCCAGCAGCTTAGAGTACAGGCAGACTGAAGCTTTCTTT,CASSLEYRQTEAFF
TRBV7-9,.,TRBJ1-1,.,TGTGCCAGCAGCATCCAGGGGAACACTGAAGCTTTCTTT,CASSIQGNTEAFF
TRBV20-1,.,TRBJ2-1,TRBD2,TGCAGTGCTAGTCTAGCGGGGTCCTACAATGAGCAGTTCTTC,CSASLAGSYNEQFF
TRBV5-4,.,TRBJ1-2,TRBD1,TGTGCCAGCAGACCCTTAAGGGGGGCAGGGGGCTATGGCTACACCTTC,CASRPLRGAGGYGYTF
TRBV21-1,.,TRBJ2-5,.,TGTGCCAGCAGCACGGTGGGCGGGCAAGAGACCCAGTACTTC,CASSTVGGQETQYF
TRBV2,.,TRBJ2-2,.,TGTGCCAGCAGTAAGGGGAGGACCGGGGAGCTGTTTTTT,CASSKGRTGELFF
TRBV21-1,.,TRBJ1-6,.,TGTGCCAGCAGCAACTGCGAAGGGGGCGATTCACCCCTCCACTTT,CASSNCEGGDSPLHF
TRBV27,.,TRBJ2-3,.,TGTGCCAGCAGCTTTCGCCTGACTAGTTCCCATACGCAGTATTTT,CASSFRLTSSHTQYF
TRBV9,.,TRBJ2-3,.,TGTGCCAGCAGCGTAGAGGCGGGGCCAGATACGCAGTATTTT,CASSVEAGPDTQYF
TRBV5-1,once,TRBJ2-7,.,TGCGCCAGCAGCCAGCCACAGGGTGGGTACGAGCAGTACTTC,CASSQPQGGYEQYF
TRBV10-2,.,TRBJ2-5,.,TGCGCCAGCAGGCCAGGGGCCTTACAAGAGACCCAGTACTTC,CASRPGALQETQYF
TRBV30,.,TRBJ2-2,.,TGTGCCTGGAGCTTCAGAACCGGGGAGCTGTTTTTT,CAWSFRTGELFF
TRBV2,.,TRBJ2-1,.,TGTGCCAGCGGAAGCCCGGGGGAGTTCTTC,CASGSPGEFF
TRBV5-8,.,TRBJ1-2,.,TGTGCCAGCACCGTCCTAAGGGACACGAAGGGCTACACCTTC,CASTVLRDTKGYTF
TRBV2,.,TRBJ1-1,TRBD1,TGTGCCAGCAGTAGAGACAGGGGTGAAGCTTTCTTT,CASSRDRGEAFF
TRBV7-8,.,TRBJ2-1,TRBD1,TGTGCCAGCAGCTATGGACAGGGGAAAGTAAATGAGCAGTTCTTC,CASSYGQGKVNEQFF
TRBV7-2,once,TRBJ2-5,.,TGTGCCAGCAGCTCCCCCCCTGAGACCCAGTACTTC,CASSSPPETQYF